This T cell receptor beta chain comes out of a study of cytomegalovirus exposure and HLA in healthy donors. Study findings and constraints: Among the most significant clusters, several appeared linked to common viral pathogens in a later analysis.

This CDR3 is 15 amino acids long. Germline values: CDR1 LGHNA, CDR2 YSLEER. V lost 1 base and J lost 2; bases outside the gene matches: 2. The PCR made use of 60 Vbeta and 13 Jbeta primers. The assay was immunoSEQ multiplex PCR, and TCRdb's table has in-frame clones only and misses some. The table lists under 200,000 clones, 70% to 85% of them singletons. This clone showed up just a few times. Its antigen is not known. The chain combines TRBV4-3 with TRBJ2-7; 10 bases map to TRBD2. Sequencing was carried out using PBMCs. The clonotype comes from a woman in her thirties or forties in good health and CMV-seronegative. The CDR3 spells CASSQGLAGAYEQYF. The CDR3 nucleotides read TGCGCCAGCAGCCAAGGGCTAGCGGGAGCCTACGAGCAGTACTTC.